One and the same sample provided the 2 T cell receptor beta chains below, sequenced in a study of CD8+CD57+ T cells in acquired aplastic anemia listed by TCRdb under 2018. The patients picked for sequencing were ones in whom flow cytometry had shown an expansion of CD8+CD57+ cells. Sequencing took place on an Illumina HiSeq 2000. TCR beta VDJ combination and CDR3 sequence profiling used genomic DNA as the template. In-frame beta chains were kept once TCRdb had trimmed the public reads at Q25 with fastp and called clones with MiXCR. Every entry covers one CDR3 protein and lists the most common genes and DNA from its rows. The sample has under 200,000 distinct CDR3 sequences on record, over 40% of them singletons. The top ten constitute 1.8% of the sample. Sequencing was done on a sample of sorted CD4+, CD8+, or CD8+CD57+ T cells (not recorded which) from PBMCs. These TCRs come from a human donor with aplastic anemia.

This clonotype was counted once. The V call is TRBV24-1, the J call TRBJ2-5; D may correspond to TRBD1 or TRBD2 (6 bases each). Trimming removed 0 bases at V and 5 bases at J, with 15 bases between. Per germline, CDR1 KGHDR and CDR2 SFDVKD. This CDR3 contains 16 residues. DNA of the CDR3: TGTGCCACCAGTGATTTGGCCGGGGGCGGAATGGAGACCCAGTACTTC. Protein product: CATSDLAGGGMETQYF.

The chain has TRBV29-1 and TRBJ2-7; no clear D. Germline CDR1 reads SQVTM; CDR2 reads ANQGSEA. The CDR3 runs 12 residues. Trimming took 3 bases from V and 6 from J, leaving 12 bases between them. CDR3 sequence reads: CSVERGPSEQYF. The DNA of the CDR3 is TGCAGCGTTGAGAGAGGTCCAAGCGAGCAGTACTTC.